This TCR beta chain was sequenced during a study of T-cell reconstitution after alpha-beta-depleted transplantation in children. General study points: Elevated TCRbeta diversity at day 60 was traced, in some patients, to surviving recipient T cells and thymic progenitors. It was newly produced T cells that mostly accounted for T-cell counts and diversity one year after transplant. Reportedly, only several hundred clones from non-depleted graft cells drove alpha-beta T-cell counts at about two months.

Unique molecular identifiers were incorporated when the TCRbeta library was constructed. Each CDR3 protein is one row after TCRdb ran MiXCR on the PCR reads. This sample has about 830,000 distinct CDR3 sequences, with under 20% found just once. A note on this clonotype: Its antigen is undetermined.

The sample consisted of PBMCs, mostly from graft donor cells, taken 360 days after TCRalphabeta/CD19-depleted stem cell transplant. The origin of this receptor is a male patient aged 5 to 17 who had a stem cell transplant for acute lymphoblastic leukemia, so the T cells may come from the graft donor.

CDR3 nucleotides: TGCGCCAGCAGCTTCCAGACCGGGACTAGCGGGAGGTCTGATGAGCAGTTCTTC. Translating gives CASSFQTGTSGRSDEQFF. V usage is TRBV5-1 and J usage is TRBJ2-1; 15 bases agree with TRBD2. J gave up 8 bases and V 2 bases, and 11 bases lay outside the gene matches. CDR1 and CDR2 from the germline V gene are SGHRS and YFSETQ. This CDR3 has 18 residues.